Below, 27 T cell receptor beta chains from the same sample are listed, as sequenced in a study of T-cell reconstitution after alpha-beta-depleted transplantation in children. Preparation of the TCRbeta library involved a method that used unique molecular identifiers. TCRdb re-called the PCR reads with MiXCR, one entry per CDR3 protein. This table has about 610,000 distinct CDR3 sequences, under 12% appearing once. Sequences were derived from PBMCs from the stem cell graft donor, sampled from the stem cell graft. These receptors were collected from a human donor who donated a stem cell graft to a child with acute myeloid leukemia.

In its sample, this clonotype was seen many times. The chain links TRBV10-3 to TRBJ2-7, with D tentatively TRBD1 (7 bases). CDR1 and CDR2 (germline): ENHRY, SYGVKD. V gave up 5 bases and J gave up 5 bases, with 16 bases separating them. CDR3 size: 14 residues. The CDR3 nucleotides are TGTGCCATCAGTCGGAGGGGGCACGAGGACGAGCAGTACTTC. Residues: CAISRRGHEDEQYF.

In this sample, this clonotype turned up many times. This chain connects TRBV29-1 to TRBJ1-2; 7 nucleotides line up with TRBD1. This CDR3 region has 12 residues. Germline trimming cut 7 bases from V and 2 bases from J; bases unmatched to any gene: 4. Germline V gene lookup returns CDR1 SQVTM and CDR2 ANQGSEA. CDR3 coding DNA: TGCAGCGCTGGGACAGCCAACTATGGCTACACCTTC. Amino acid sequence: CSAGTANYGYTF. The full variable domain, its missing parts supplied by reference TRBV29-1 and TRBJ1-2, is SAVISQKPSRDICQRGTSLTIQCQVDSQVTMMFWYRQQPGQSLTLIATANQGSEATYESGFVIDKFPISRPNLTFSTLTVSNMSPEDSSIYLCSAGTANYGYTFGSGTRLTVV.

The chain combines TRBV7-3 with TRBJ2-5, with TRBD1 matching 11 bases. The CDR3 totals 16 residues. V shed 5 bases, J shed 5 bases, and the junction held 10 bases outside the gene matches. The germline gives CDR1 SGHTA, CDR2 FQGTGA. The CDR3 loop is CASSRTRTGGGETQYF. The CDR3 DNA follows: TGTGCCAGCAGCCGAACCCGGACAGGGGGCGGGGAGACCCAGTACTTC.

In its sample, this clonotype was seen many times. The chain carries TRBV18 and TRBJ2-3; 7 positions match TRBD1. This CDR3 has 17 amino acids. J lost 3 bases, V lost 1 base, and 10 bases had no gene match. Per germline, CDR1 KGHSH and CDR2 LQKENI. CDR3 DNA sequence: TGTGCCAGCTCACCACGTTTAGGGGGCTCGGGAACAGATACGCAGTATTTT. Translated: CASSPRLGGSGTDTQYF.

The chain has TRBV10-3 and TRBJ2-2; a weak D match, TRBD1 (7 bases). Trimming removed 3 bases at V and 4 bases at J, with 12 bases between. The CDR3 contains 15 residues. Germline V gene sequence: CDR1 ENHRY, CDR2 SYGVKD. The CDR3 region has the DNA TGTGCCATCAGTGACCCAGGGGGGCGCACCGGGGAGCTGTTTTTT. Its translation is CAISDPGGRTGELFF.

This clonotype has only a few counts. This rearrangement joins TRBV28 to TRBJ2-5, with D maybe TRBD2 (5 bases). Germline V CDR1 and CDR2: MDHEN, SYDVKM. This CDR3 has 15 residues. Trimming cost V 5 bases and J 13 bases, with 26 bases left between them. CDR3 DNA: TGTGCCAGCAGTCCACGCTCTTCGGGGTCCTCATGGCCGTACTTC. This codes for CASSPRSSGSSWPYF.

The chain employs TRBV5-1 and TRBJ2-7; D remains unclear. CDR1 and CDR2 (germline): SGHRS, YFSETQ. V was shortened by 3 bases and J by 2 bases, with 12 bases between the two germline ends. The CDR3 consists of 14 residues. The chain's CDR3 is CASSSMVGPYEQYF. The CDR3 DNA follows: TGCGCCAGCAGCTCGATGGTCGGGCCCTACGAGCAGTACTTC.

This clonotype was counted between two and nine times. A junction end diverges from the germline sequence, so it may reflect a read error. For the CDR3, the DNA is TGCTGTGCTAGAGATTTAGGGGGACAGGGGGCGAGTCAGCCCCAGCATTTT. It yields the protein CCARDLGGQGASQPQHF. The rearrangement uses TRBV20-1 and TRBJ1-5, with TRBD1 identical over 12 bases. CDR3 length: 17 residues. CDR1 DFQATT and CDR2 SNEGSKA come from the germline V gene (reference sequence).

This chain uses TRBV7-3 with TRBJ2-3; TRBD2 aligns across 11 bases. The ends lost 2 bases at V and 2 bases at J; junction bases unmatched: 9. This CDR3 spans 18 amino acids. Germline V gene sequence: CDR1 SGHTA, CDR2 FQGTGA. The DNA for the CDR3 is TGTGCCAGCAGCTTAGGCTTTGGGACTAGCGGATCCACAGATACGCAGTATTTT. Residues: CASSLGFGTSGSTDTQYF.

The CDR3 here is CASSPKGASEPLGSSYNEQFF. The CDR3 DNA reads as TGTGCCAGCAGCCCAAAGGGGGCTAGCGAGCCCTTGGGGAGCTCCTACAATGAGCAGTTCTTC. The rearrangement uses TRBV7-6 and TRBJ2-1, with a tentative D call TRBD1 (7 bases). CDR1 is SGHVS and CDR2 is FNYEAQ in the germline V gene. The CDR3 sequence is 21 residues long. V lost 5 bases and J lost 0, with 29 bases in between.

This clonotype was seen ten or more times. The chain links TRBV5-1 to TRBJ2-1; D remains unclear. Germline CDR1 is SGHRS and CDR2 is YFSETQ. The V end was cut by 1 base, the J end by 3 bases, with 5 bases between. This CDR3 has 13 amino acids. CDR3 loop: CASSLIGYNEQFF. DNA of the CDR3: TGCGCCAGCAGCTTGATAGGCTACAATGAGCAGTTCTTC.

The chain combines TRBV5-1 with TRBJ2-1; TRBD1 matches 10 bases. Germline CDR1 and CDR2: SGHRS and YFSETQ. V trimming: 6 bases; J trimming: 7 bases; junction bases outside the gene matches: 10. The CDR3 loop spans 15 amino acids. CDR3 region: CASKETGGLPNEQFF. The CDR3 DNA reads as TGCGCCAGCAAAGAGACAGGGGGCCTTCCGAATGAGCAGTTCTTC. The full variable domain, rest sourced from reference TRBV5-1 and TRBJ2-1, is KAGVTQTPRYLIKTRGQQVTLSCSPISGHRSVSWYQQTPGQGLQFLFEYFSETQRNKGNFPGRFSGRQFSNSRSEMNVSTLELGDSALYLCASKETGGLPNEQFFGPGTRLTVL.

In this sample, this clonotype turned up many times. DNA of the CDR3: TGCAGTGTTGGCGGGAGCGCCTACGAGCAGTACTTC. This codes for CSVGGSAYEQYF. This chain joins TRBV20-1 and TRBJ2-7, with 7 bases lining up with TRBD2. The V gene end was trimmed by 7 bases and the J gene end by 2 bases; junction bases not matched to a gene: 5. This CDR3 contains 12 residues. Germline loops: CDR1 DFQATT, CDR2 SNEGSKA (reference sequence).

The chain employs TRBV6-1 and TRBJ1-2; TRBD1 matches at 8 bases. With 4 bases clipped from V and 3 bases from J, the junction kept 19 bases outside the gene matches. The CDR3 length is 19 residues. Germline CDR1 is MNHNS and CDR2 is SASEGT. The CDR3 sequence: CASSVSGTGGVHRDYGYTF. CDR3 DNA: TGTGCCAGCAGTGTTTCCGGGACAGGAGGGGTCCATAGAGACTATGGCTACACCTTC.

This clonotype was seen only a few times. V is TRBV20-1 and J is TRBJ2-5; 7 nucleotides agree with TRBD2. Trimming took 1 base from V and 4 from J; bases not matched to a gene: 18. The germline CDR1 and CDR2 sequences are DFQATT and SNEGSKA (reference sequence). CDR3 size: 18 residues. This CDR3 reads CSARGIAGEVRLGETQYF. DNA for the CDR3: TGCAGTGCTAGAGGAATCGCGGGAGAGGTCCGGCTCGGAGAGACCCAGTACTTC.

This clonotype was picked up many times. The chain links TRBV7-6 to TRBJ2-1; D remains ambiguous. Trimming removed 5 bases from V and 7 bases from J, with 6 bases in between. The CDR3 sequence is 11 residues long. The germline gives CDR1 SGHVS, CDR2 FNYEAQ. The CDR3 DNA sequence: TGTGCCAGCAGCCCACAGAATGAGCAGTTCTTC. Translating it yields CASSPQNEQFF.

The chain carries TRBV11-2 and TRBJ2-2, with D possibly TRBD2 on 5 matching bases. V dropped 2 bases and J dropped 13 bases, with 20 bases sitting between them. This CDR3 comprises 15 residues. CDR1 and CDR2 from the germline V gene are SGHAT and FQNNGV. Here the CDR3 reads CASSLSDGESTGLFF. For the CDR3, the DNA is TGTGCCAGCAGCTTATCGGACGGGGAGTCGACGGGGCTGTTTTTT.

The table lists this clonotype with a few counts. The chain couples TRBV27 to TRBJ2-2; the D call may be TRBD1 or TRBD2 (5 bases each). Germline values: CDR1 MNHEY, CDR2 SMNVEV (reference sequence). The ends were cut back, 8 bases at V and 5 bases at J, with 15 bases in the middle. This CDR3 has 14 amino acids. The CDR3 DNA sequence: TGTGCCAGCCGCCCCCTGGGGGAAACCGGGGAGCTGTTTTTT. It is translated as CASRPLGETGELFF.

The genes are TRBV7-8 and TRBJ2-5; TRBD2 agrees at 8 bases. Germline trimming cut 6 bases from V and 2 bases from J; bases unmatched to any gene: 2. This CDR3 has 13 residues. From germline, CDR1 is SGHVS and CDR2 FQNEAQ. CDR3 nucleotides: TGTGCCAGCAGGGGGACTAGTCAAGAGACCCAGTACTTC. It specifies CASRGTSQETQYF. The full variable domain, with the rest looked up from reference TRBV7-8 and TRBJ2-5, is GAGVSQSPRYKVAKRGQDVALRCDPISGHVSLFWYQQALGQGPEFLTYFQNEAQLDKSGLPSDRFFAERPEGSVSTLKIQRTQQEDSAVYLCASRGTSQETQYFGPGTRLLVL.

This clonotype was counted a few times. The chain employs TRBV6-1 and TRBJ1-5; D not resolved. The CDR3 covers 15 residues. Trimming took off 6 bases at V and 3 bases at J, with 15 bases between the two ends. Germline CDR1 MNHNS, CDR2 SASEGT. The CDR3: CASRSQSALNQPQHF. The CDR3 region has the DNA TGTGCCAGCAGGTCCCAATCCGCGCTCAATCAGCCCCAGCATTTT.

In its sample, this clonotype was seen many times. This rearrangement joins TRBV19 to TRBJ2-5; D possibly uses TRBD1 or TRBD2 (5 bases each). CDR1 LNHDA and CDR2 SQIVND come from the germline V gene (reference sequence). This CDR3 is 14 amino acids long. V lost 7 bases and J lost 1, with 13 bases in between. CDR3 region: CASNQRGTQETQYF. The CDR3 DNA sequence: TGTGCCAGTAACCAGAGGGGTACCCAAGAGACCCAGTACTTC.

V and J are TRBV2 and TRBJ1-1; D remains unclear. The CDR3 length is 18 residues. V was trimmed by 8 bases and J by 0 bases, leaving 25 bases between them. The V gene's germline CDR1 is SNHLY and CDR2 FYNNEI. The CDR3 is CASCIYTAGSAMNTEAFF. CDR3 bases: TGTGCCAGCTGCATTTATACGGCAGGTTCGGCAATGAACACTGAAGCTTTCTTT.

The V call is TRBV20-1, the J call TRBJ2-1; 9 bases map to TRBD1. The CDR3 runs to 13 residues. Germline CDR1 is DFQATT and CDR2 is SNEGSKA (reference sequence). V trimming: 2 bases; J trimming: 7 bases; junction bases outside the gene matches: 3. The CDR3 protein is CSARRTGENEQFF. In DNA form, the CDR3 reads TGCAGTGCTAGACGGACAGGGGAGAATGAGCAGTTCTTC.

The gene calls are TRBV7-9 and TRBJ2-3, with a weak D call TRBD2 (5 bases). CDR1 and CDR2 from the germline V gene are SEHNR and FQNEAQ (reference sequence). V was clipped by 0 bases and J by 5 bases, with 12 bases between them. The CDR3 is 15 amino acids. The CDR3 DNA sequence: TGTGCCAGCAGCTTAGCGGAGGTCCCACGAGATACGCAGTATTTT. Residues: CASSLAEVPRDTQYF.

This clonotype was recorded a few times. The chain carries TRBV30 and TRBJ2-5, with TRBD2 matching 12 bases. Trimming at V came to 3 bases and at J to 1 base, leaving 9 bases not matched to a gene. The germline gives CDR1 GTSNPN, CDR2 SVGIG (reference sequence). The CDR3 extends over 17 amino acids. CDR3 protein: CAWSDALAGGPQETQYF. CDR3 nucleotide sequence: TGTGCCTGGAGCGACGCGCTAGCGGGAGGGCCCCAAGAGACCCAGTACTTC.

There are a few counts of this clonotype. CDR3 sequence (DNA): TGTGCCAGCAGTGAACACCCCTCGGGGAGCGGGAGAAACAATGAGCAGTTCTTC. Residues: CASSEHPSGSGRNNEQFF. The genes are TRBV6-1 and TRBJ2-1; the match to TRBD2 covers 8 bases. The germline V gene encodes CDR1 MNHNS and CDR2 SASEGT. Trimming removed 2 bases from V and 5 bases from J; junction bases left unmatched: 14. The CDR3 extends over 18 amino acids.

Many counts were recorded for this clonotype. V usage is TRBV29-1 and J usage is TRBJ2-5, with D tentatively TRBD1 (5 bases). V was clipped by 0 bases and J by 5 bases, with 13 bases between them. Germline V gene sequence: CDR1 SQVTM, CDR2 ANQGSEA. The CDR3 length is 14 residues. The CDR3 spells CSVEDRRGVETQYF. The CDR3 nucleotides are TGCAGCGTTGAAGATCGTAGGGGCGTGGAGACCCAGTACTTC. The full variable domain, with the rest looked up from reference TRBV29-1 and TRBJ2-5, is SAVISQKPSRDICQRGTSLTIQCQVDSQVTMMFWYRQQPGQSLTLIATANQGSEATYESGFVIDKFPISRPNLTFSTLTVSNMSPEDSSIYLCSVEDRRGVETQYFGPGTRLLVL.